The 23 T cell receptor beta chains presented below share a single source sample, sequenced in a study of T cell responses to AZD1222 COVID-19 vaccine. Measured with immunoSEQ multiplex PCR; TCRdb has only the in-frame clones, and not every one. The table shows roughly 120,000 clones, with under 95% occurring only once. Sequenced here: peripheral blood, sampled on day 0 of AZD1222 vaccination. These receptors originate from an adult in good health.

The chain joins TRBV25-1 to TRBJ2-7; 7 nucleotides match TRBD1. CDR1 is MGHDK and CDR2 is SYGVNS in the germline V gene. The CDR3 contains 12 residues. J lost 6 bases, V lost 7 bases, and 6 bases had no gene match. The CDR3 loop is CASTKGGLEQYF. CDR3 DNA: TGTGCCAGCACCAAAGGGGGCCTCGAGCAGTACTTC.

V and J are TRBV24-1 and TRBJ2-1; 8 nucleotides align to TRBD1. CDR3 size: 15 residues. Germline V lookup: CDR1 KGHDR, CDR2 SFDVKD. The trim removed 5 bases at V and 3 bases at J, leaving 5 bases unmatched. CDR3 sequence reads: CATSGQDRVYNEQFF. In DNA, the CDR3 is TGTGCCACCAGTGGCCAGGACAGGGTCTACAATGAGCAGTTCTTC.

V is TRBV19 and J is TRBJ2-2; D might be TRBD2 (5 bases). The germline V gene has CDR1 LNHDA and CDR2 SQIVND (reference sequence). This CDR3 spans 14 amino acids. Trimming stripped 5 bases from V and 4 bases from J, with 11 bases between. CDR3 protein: CASSGRGPTGELFF. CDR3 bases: TGTGCCAGTAGTGGTCGAGGGCCCACCGGGGAGCTGTTTTTT.

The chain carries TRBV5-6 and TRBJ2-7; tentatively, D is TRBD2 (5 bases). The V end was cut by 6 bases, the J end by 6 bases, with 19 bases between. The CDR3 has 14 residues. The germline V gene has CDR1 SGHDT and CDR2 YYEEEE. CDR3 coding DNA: TGTGCCAGCATCGGGAAGGGAAAAGAACGCGAGCAGTACTTC. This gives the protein CASIGKGKEREQYF.

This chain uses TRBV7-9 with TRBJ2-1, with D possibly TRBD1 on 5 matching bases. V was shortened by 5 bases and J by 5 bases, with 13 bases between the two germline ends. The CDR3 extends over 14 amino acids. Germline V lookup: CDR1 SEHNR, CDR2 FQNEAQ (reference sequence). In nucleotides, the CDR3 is TGTGCCAGCAGCCCCCGACAGATAGACAATGAGCAGTTCTTC. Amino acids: CASSPRQIDNEQFF.

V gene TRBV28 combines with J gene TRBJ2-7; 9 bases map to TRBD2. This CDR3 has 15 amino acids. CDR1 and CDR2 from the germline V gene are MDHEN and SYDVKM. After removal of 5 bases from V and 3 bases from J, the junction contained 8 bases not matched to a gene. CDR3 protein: CASSVGLALNYEQYF. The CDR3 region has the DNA TGTGCCAGCAGTGTCGGACTAGCGCTGAACTACGAGCAGTACTTC.

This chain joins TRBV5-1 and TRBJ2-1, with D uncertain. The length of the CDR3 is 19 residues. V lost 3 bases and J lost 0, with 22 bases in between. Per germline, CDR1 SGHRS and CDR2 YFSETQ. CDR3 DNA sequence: TGCGCCAGCAGCTCCTTGTTGCCGGCTTATTACGACTCCTACAATGAGCAGTTCTTC. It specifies CASSSLLPAYYDSYNEQFF. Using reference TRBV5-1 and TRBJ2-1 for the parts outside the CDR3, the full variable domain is KAGVTQTPRYLIKTRGQQVTLSCSPISGHRSVSWYQQTPGQGLQFLFEYFSETQRNKGNFPGRFSGRQFSNSRSEMNVSTLELGDSALYLCASSSLLPAYYDSYNEQFFGPGTRLTVL.

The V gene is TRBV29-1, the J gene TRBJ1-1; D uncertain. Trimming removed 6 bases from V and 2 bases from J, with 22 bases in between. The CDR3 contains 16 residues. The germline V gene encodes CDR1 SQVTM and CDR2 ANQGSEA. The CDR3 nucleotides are TGCAGCGTCGGCCATGGGTCCGGTGGGTCCAACACTGAAGCTTTCTTT. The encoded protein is CSVGHGSGGSNTEAFF.

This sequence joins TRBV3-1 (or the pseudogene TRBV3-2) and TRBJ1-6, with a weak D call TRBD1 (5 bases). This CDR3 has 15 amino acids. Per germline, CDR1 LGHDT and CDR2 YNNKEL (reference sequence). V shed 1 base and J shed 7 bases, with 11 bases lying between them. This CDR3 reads CASSQGGLQNSPLHF. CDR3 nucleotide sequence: TGTGCCAGCAGCCAAGGGGGACTGCAAAATTCACCCCTCCACTTT.

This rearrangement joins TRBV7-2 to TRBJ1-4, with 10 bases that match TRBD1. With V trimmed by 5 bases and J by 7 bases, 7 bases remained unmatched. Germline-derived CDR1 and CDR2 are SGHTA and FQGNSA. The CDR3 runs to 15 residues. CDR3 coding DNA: TGTGCCAGCAGCCCCCGACAGGGGGCGACTGAAAAACTGTTTTTT. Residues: CASSPRQGATEKLFF.

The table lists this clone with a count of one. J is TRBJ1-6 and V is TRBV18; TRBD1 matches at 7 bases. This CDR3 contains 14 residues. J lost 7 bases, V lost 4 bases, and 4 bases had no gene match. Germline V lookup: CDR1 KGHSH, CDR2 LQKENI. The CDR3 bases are TGTGCCAGCTCACGACAGGGTCCCAATTCACCCCTCCACTTT. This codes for CASSRQGPNSPLHF.

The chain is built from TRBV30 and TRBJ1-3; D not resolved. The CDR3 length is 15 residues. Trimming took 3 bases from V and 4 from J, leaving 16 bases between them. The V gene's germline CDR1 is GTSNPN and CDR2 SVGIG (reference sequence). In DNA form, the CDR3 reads TGTGCCTGGAGGACGGGAGGAAACCCCGGAAACACCATATATTTT. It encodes CAWRTGGNPGNTIYF. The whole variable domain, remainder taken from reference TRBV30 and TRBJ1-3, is SQTIHQWPATLVQPVGSPLSLECTVEGTSNPNLYWYRQAAGRGLQLLFYSVGIGQISSEVPQNLSASRPQDRQFILSSKKLLLSDSGFYLCAWRTGGNPGNTIYFGEGSWLTVV.

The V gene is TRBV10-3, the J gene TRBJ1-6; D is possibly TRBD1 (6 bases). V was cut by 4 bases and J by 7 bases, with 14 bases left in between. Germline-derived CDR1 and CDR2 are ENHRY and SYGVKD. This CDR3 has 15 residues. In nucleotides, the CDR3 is TGTGCCATCAGTGCGGGGGGGCTGGGAAATTCACCCCTCCACTTT. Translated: CAISAGGLGNSPLHF.

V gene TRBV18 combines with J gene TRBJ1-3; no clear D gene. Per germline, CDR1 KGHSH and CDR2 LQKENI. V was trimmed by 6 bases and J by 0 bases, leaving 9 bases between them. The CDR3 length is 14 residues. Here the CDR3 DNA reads TGTGCCAGCTCCCCGGATGTCTCTGGAAACACCATATATTTT. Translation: CASSPDVSGNTIYF.

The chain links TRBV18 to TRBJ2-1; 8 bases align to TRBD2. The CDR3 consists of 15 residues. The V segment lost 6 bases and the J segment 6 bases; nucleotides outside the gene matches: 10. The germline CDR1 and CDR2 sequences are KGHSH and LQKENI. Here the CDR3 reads CASSPFGGEINEQFF. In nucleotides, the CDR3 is TGTGCCAGCTCCCCTTTCGGGGGGGAGATCAATGAGCAGTTCTTC.

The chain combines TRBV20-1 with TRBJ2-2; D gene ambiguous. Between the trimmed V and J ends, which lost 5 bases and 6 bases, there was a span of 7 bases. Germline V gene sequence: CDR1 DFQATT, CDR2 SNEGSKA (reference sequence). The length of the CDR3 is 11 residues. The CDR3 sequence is CSAWSAGELFF. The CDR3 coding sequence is TGCAGTGCTTGGTCTGCCGGGGAGCTGTTTTTT.

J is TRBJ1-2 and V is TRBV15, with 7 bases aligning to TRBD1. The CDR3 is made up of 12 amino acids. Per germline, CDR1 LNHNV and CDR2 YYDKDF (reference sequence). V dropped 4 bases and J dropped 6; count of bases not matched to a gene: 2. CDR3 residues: CATSNRGDGYTF. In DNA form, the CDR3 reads TGTGCCACCAGCAACAGGGGAGATGGCTACACCTTC.

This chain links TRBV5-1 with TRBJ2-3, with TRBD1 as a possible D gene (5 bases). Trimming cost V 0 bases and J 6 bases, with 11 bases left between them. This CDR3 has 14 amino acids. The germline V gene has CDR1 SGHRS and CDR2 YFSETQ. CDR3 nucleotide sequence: TGCGCCAGCAGCTTGGCGTCAGGGTTCGATACGCAGTATTTT. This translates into CASSLASGFDTQYF.

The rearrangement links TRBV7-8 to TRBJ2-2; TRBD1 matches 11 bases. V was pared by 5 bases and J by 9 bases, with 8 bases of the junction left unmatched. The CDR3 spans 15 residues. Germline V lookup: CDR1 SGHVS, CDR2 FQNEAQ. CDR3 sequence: CASSRTGGRGRELFF. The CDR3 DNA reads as TGTGCCAGCAGCCGGACAGGGGGCCGAGGGAGGGAGCTGTTTTTT.

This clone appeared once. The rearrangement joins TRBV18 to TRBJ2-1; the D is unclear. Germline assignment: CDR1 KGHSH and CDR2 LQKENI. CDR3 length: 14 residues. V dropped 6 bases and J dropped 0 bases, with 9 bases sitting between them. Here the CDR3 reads CASSPDLSYNEQFF. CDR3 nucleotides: TGTGCCAGCTCTCCGGACCTCTCCTACAATGAGCAGTTCTTC.

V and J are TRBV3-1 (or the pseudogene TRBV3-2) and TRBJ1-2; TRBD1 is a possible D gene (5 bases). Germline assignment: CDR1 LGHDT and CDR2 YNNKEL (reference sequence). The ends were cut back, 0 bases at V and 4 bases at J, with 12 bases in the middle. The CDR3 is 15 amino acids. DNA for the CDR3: TGTGCCAGCAGCCAAGAACCGGGACTTATCTATGGCTACACCTTC. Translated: CASSQEPGLIYGYTF.

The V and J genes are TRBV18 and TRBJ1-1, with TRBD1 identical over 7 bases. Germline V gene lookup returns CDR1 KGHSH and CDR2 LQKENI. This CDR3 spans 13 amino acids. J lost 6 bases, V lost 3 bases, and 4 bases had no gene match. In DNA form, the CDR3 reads TGTGCCAGCTCACCTATCGACAGGGCTGAAGCTTTCTTT. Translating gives CASSPIDRAEAFF. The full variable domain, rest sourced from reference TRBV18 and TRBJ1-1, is NAGVMQNPRHLVRRRGQEARLRCSPMKGHSHVYWYRQLPEEGLKFMVYLQKENIIDESGMPKERFSAEFPKEGPSILRIQQVVRGDSAAYFCASSPIDRAEAFFGQGTRLTVV.

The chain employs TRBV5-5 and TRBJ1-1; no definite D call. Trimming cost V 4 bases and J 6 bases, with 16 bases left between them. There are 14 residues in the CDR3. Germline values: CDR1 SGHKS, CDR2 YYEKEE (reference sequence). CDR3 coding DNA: TGTGCCAGCAGCCCTCGGACTCTAGGCGCTGAAGCTTTCTTT. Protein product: CASSPRTLGAEAFF.